The sequence of this T cell receptor (beta chain) was determined in a study of T-cell memory formation after mild COVID-19. TCRdb re-analysed the 5' RACE reads in MiXCR, keeping a single row per CDR3 protein. The sample lists fewer than 140,000 distinct CDR3 sequences; around an eighth were seen once. The CDR3 has 15 residues. With 1 base clipped from V and 3 bases from J, the junction kept 5 bases outside the gene matches. This clonotype has a handful of counts. This receptor was taken from an adult woman who had mild COVID-19 (a few samples of this study predate the infection). Cell type and time point are not known. The sequenced sample was PBMCs or a T cell subset sorted from them (not recorded which). V is TRBV12-3 or TRBV12-4 and J is TRBJ1-1; 7 nucleotides align to TRBD1. Here the CDR3 reads CASSLVGTAYTEAFF. The CDR3 DNA reads as TGTGCCAGCAGTTTAGTAGGGACAGCCTACACTGAAGCTTTCTTT.